Below, 26 T cell receptor beta chains from the same sample are listed, as sequenced in a study of vaccination and CD4 T cells after COVID-19. These receptors have no identified antigens. Indicated treatment: approximately 9-day PBMC culture with coronavirus spike peptide pools or control peptides (ViraFEST assay). With the Oncomine TCR Beta short-read assay, DNA from cultured CD4+ T cells was sequenced. TCRdb reanalysed the PCR reads using MiXCR and keeps one entry per CDR3 protein. Of approximately 11,000 distinct CDR3 sequences listed, around a quarter are singletons. The sample in question was CD4+ T cells from blood, cultured in vitro, obtained before SARS-CoV-2 vaccination. Every receptor here comes from a human donor who received a COVID-19 vaccine.

V is TRBV21-1 and J is TRBJ2-5; the D call TRBD2 from the table was never checked on the DNA. TRBV21-1 is designated a pseudogene. There are 16 residues in the CDR3. CDR3 in DNA: TGTGCCAGCAGCAGAACTTTTTCAGTGAGGGAAGAGACCCAGTACTTC. Its protein product is CASSRTFSVREETQYF.

This clonotype has only a few counts. The chain joins TRBV20-1 to TRBJ2-1, with D uncertain. Germline CDR1 is DFQATT and CDR2 is SNEGSKA (reference sequence). The V and J ends lost 5 bases and 0 bases respectively, with 11 bases between them. The CDR3 totals 14 residues. The CDR3 is CSAPYVGSYNEQFF. The CDR3 nucleotides read TGCAGTGCTCCCTATGTAGGCTCCTACAATGAGCAGTTCTTC.

By sample share, this clonotype is medium-sized (0.01 to 0.1%). This chain uses TRBV7-2 with TRBJ2-3; D is ambiguous. The CDR3 contains 12 residues. Trimming cost V 5 bases and J 5 bases, with 8 bases left between them. Germline CDR1 reads SGHTA; CDR2 reads FQGNSA. The CDR3 loop reads CASSKPGDTQYF. For the CDR3, the DNA is TGTGCCAGCAGCAAACCGGGAGATACGCAGTATTTT.

This clonotype was seen a few times. This chain uses TRBV5-1 with TRBJ1-2; 7 nucleotides align to TRBD1. Losses at the gene ends were 0 bases for V and 6 bases for J; bases not matched to a gene: 2. The V gene's germline CDR1 is SGHRS and CDR2 YFSETQ. The CDR3 is 13 residues long. The CDR3 nucleotides are TGCGCCAGCAGCTTGGGGCAGGGGGATGGCTACACCTTC. Residues: CASSLGQGDGYTF.

The chain recombines TRBV11-3 with TRBJ2-2, with D unresolved. Germline CDR1 reads SGHNT; CDR2 reads YENEEA. The CDR3 spans 16 residues. Trimming shortened V by 0 bases and J by 2 bases, and 10 bases separated the two germline ends. CDR3 sequence (DNA): TGTGCCAGCAGCTTAGATCGCAAAGATAACACCGGGGAGCTGTTTTTT. Translated, it gives CASSLDRKDNTGELFF.

This clonotype was picked up a small number of times. The chain recombines TRBV20-1 with TRBJ2-7; possible D gene TRBD1, 5 bases. Trimming pared 1 base from V and 2 bases from J, leaving 15 bases between. Germline V gene lookup returns CDR1 DFQATT and CDR2 SNEGSKA (reference sequence). The CDR3 is made up of 15 amino acids. CDR3 coding DNA: TGCAGTGCTAGAGGGTCTGGGGCAGGGACCTACGAGCAGTACTTC. It is translated as CSARGSGAGTYEQYF.

This clonotype was counted a few times. The chain recombines TRBV30 with TRBJ2-7; 8 positions agree with TRBD2. Germline V gene lookup returns CDR1 GTSNPN and CDR2 SVGIG (reference sequence). V gave up 3 bases and J gave up 6 bases; unmatched junction bases: 7. This CDR3 spans 13 amino acids. For the CDR3, the DNA is TGTGCCTGGAGGGGAGGACTAGCCTCCGAGCAGTACTTC. Translating gives CAWRGGLASEQYF.

The table lists this clonotype with a few counts. The V call is TRBV24-1, the J call TRBJ2-1; D perhaps matches TRBD2 (6 bases). Germline CDR1 reads KGHDR; CDR2 reads SFDVKD. V lost 4 bases and J 9 bases, leaving 18 bases between the germline ends. This CDR3 spans 15 amino acids. The CDR3 region has the DNA TGTGCCACCAGTGACGAGCGGGTCGGTAGAGGTGAGCAGTTCTTC. Translated: CATSDERVGRGEQFF.

This clonotype was picked up a small number of times. This sequence joins TRBV5-1 and TRBJ1-5; D possibly corresponds to TRBD1 (5 bases). Per the germline V gene, CDR1 is SGHRS and CDR2 is YFSETQ. V was pared by 0 bases and J by 2 bases, with 12 bases between. The CDR3 has 16 residues. The CDR3 nucleotides read TGCGCCAGCAGCTTGGACGGGGCGGGGGGCAATCAGCCCCAGCATTTT. Translating it yields CASSLDGAGGNQPQHF.

The CDR3 here is CASSEVRGGNMGYF. CDR3 in DNA: TGTGCCAGCAGTGAAGTGCGGGGGGGCAATATGGGGTACTTC. This chain connects TRBV2 to TRBJ2-5, with 9 bases fitting TRBD2. Germline CDR1 is SNHLY and CDR2 is FYNNEI. The ends lost 1 base at V and 13 bases at J; junction bases unmatched: 10. The CDR3 has 14 amino acids.

The chain couples TRBV20-1 to TRBJ2-3; a possible D gene is TRBD1 (6 bases). Trimming removed 8 bases from V and 3 bases from J, with 18 bases in between. Germline V gives CDR1 DFQATT, CDR2 SNEGSKA (reference sequence). The CDR3 length is 14 residues. The CDR3 DNA is TGCAGTCCGCCTGGTGGGGGCGGGACAGATACGCAGTATTTT. It specifies CSPPGGGGTDTQYF.

V usage is TRBV9 and J usage is TRBJ2-3; 7 bases match TRBD1. V gave up 5 bases and J gave up 3 bases; unmatched junction bases: 18. CDR3 size: 18 residues. Germline V gene data show CDR1 as SGDLS and CDR2 as YYNGEE. CDR3 in DNA: TGTGCCAGCAGATCGCCGACTATACAGGGGCTAAGGACAGATACGCAGTATTTT. Amino acids: CASRSPTIQGLRTDTQYF.

The chain employs TRBV19 and TRBJ1-4; 7 bases line up with TRBD1. Germline CDR1 is LNHDA and CDR2 is SQIVND (reference sequence). The trim removed 4 bases at V and 5 bases at J, leaving 7 bases unmatched. This CDR3 has 15 residues. CDR3 amino acids: CASSTRTGPNEKLFF. The CDR3 DNA sequence: TGTGCCAGTAGTACTCGGACAGGTCCGAATGAAAAACTGTTTTTT.

This chain links TRBV5-5 with TRBJ1-5; TRBD1 matches 8 bases. Germline CDR1 SGHKS, CDR2 YYEKEE (reference sequence). The J segment lost 1 base and the V segment lost 4 bases, leaving 4 bases of the junction unmatched. The CDR3 runs 15 residues. CDR3 sequence: CASSAGQGSNQPQHF. In DNA form, the CDR3 reads TGTGCCAGCAGCGCCGGACAGGGAAGCAATCAGCCCCAGCATTTT. The full variable domain, with the rest looked up from reference TRBV5-5 and TRBJ1-5, is DAGVTQSPTHLIKTRGQQVTLRCSPISGHKSVSWYQQVLGQGPQFIFQYYEKEERGRGNFPDRFSARQFPNYSSELNVNALLLGDSALYLCASSAGQGSNQPQHFGDGTRLSIL.

The chain employs TRBV5-4 and TRBJ1-4; 8 nucleotides agree with TRBD1. Germline CDR1 SGHNT, CDR2 YYREEE (reference sequence). V dropped 1 base and J dropped 9; count of bases not matched to a gene: 8. The CDR3 has 15 amino acids. This CDR3 is CASSLPGGDGKKLFF. The CDR3 region has the DNA TGTGCCAGCAGCTTGCCAGGGGGCGACGGTAAAAAACTGTTTTTT.

This chain joins TRBV25-1 and TRBJ1-2; D not certain. Germline CDR1 reads MGHDK; CDR2 reads SYGVNS. This CDR3 has 17 residues. V gave up 1 base and J gave up 4 bases, with 19 bases separating them. CDR3 sequence (DNA): TGTGCCAGCAGTGAATTGTCCGCCGGGCCACACCTCTATGGCTACACCTTC. Translating it yields CASSELSAGPHLYGYTF.

The chain carries TRBV7-9 and TRBJ2-1; weak D call: TRBD1 (7 bases). The CDR3 sequence is 13 residues long. Trimming left V 5 bases short and J 6 bases short, with 11 bases between. Germline CDR1 and CDR2: SEHNR and FQNEAQ (reference sequence). Written as DNA, the CDR3 is TGTGCCAGCAGCCGCGGGACAGTCAATGAGCAGTTCTTC. Its protein is CASSRGTVNEQFF.

In the case of this clonotype: Sequence at one end of the junction differs from germline and may be a read error. The genes are TRBV25-1 and TRBJ2-4; no clear D gene. This CDR3 region has 14 residues. The germline V gene encodes CDR1 MGHDK and CDR2 SYGVNS. CDR3 DNA sequence: TGTGCCAGCAGTGACCCCGGGTCGTTAAACACTCAGTACTTC. Protein: CASSDPGSLNTQYF.

J is TRBJ1-1 and V is TRBV11-3; D is unclear. The germline V and J ends were trimmed by 0 bases and 3 bases, with 17 bases remaining between them. The CDR3 sequence is 17 residues long. CDR1 and CDR2 from the germline V gene are SGHNT and YENEEA. The CDR3 here is CASSLDSAFGSDTEAFF. The DNA of the CDR3 is TGTGCCAGCAGCTTAGACTCTGCTTTCGGGTCGGACACTGAAGCTTTCTTT. Looking up the rest from reference TRBV11-3 and TRBJ1-1 gives the full variable domain: EAGVVQSPRYKIIEKKQPVAFWCNPISGHNTLYWYLQNLGQGPELLIRYENEEAVDDSQLPKDRFSAERLKGVDSTLKIQPAELGDSAVYLCASSLDSAFGSDTEAFFGQGTRLTVV.

The V call is TRBV11-3, the J call TRBJ1-1, with a weak D call TRBD1 (5 bases). Germline V lookup: CDR1 SGHNT, CDR2 YENEEA. The CDR3 sequence is 15 residues long. The V gene lost 5 bases and the J gene lost 1 base, with 14 bases spanning the gap. In DNA, the CDR3 is TGTGCCAGCAGCCCTACAGGATGGGGGAACACTGAAGCTTTCTTT. It is translated as CASSPTGWGNTEAFF.

This clonotype showed up just a few times. V and J are TRBV7-8 and TRBJ1-5; the D is unclear. Germline values: CDR1 SGHVS, CDR2 FQNEAQ. V shed 1 base and J shed 4 bases, with 5 bases lying between them. The CDR3 length is 13 residues. The CDR3 region is CASSLGQNQPQHF. The CDR3 DNA sequence: TGTGCCAGCAGCTTAGGCCAGAATCAGCCCCAGCATTTT.

By sample share, this clonotype is medium-sized. The chain recombines TRBV6-2 or TRBV6-3 with TRBJ1-5, with TRBD1 matching 7 bases. The germline CDR1 and CDR2 sequences are MNHEY and SVGEGT. CDR3 length: 16 amino acids. V was pared by 5 bases and J by 5 bases, with 12 bases of the junction left unmatched. In DNA form, the CDR3 reads TGTGCCAGCAGTCGGCGATCCGGACAGGCATATCAGCCCCAGCATTTT. Its translation is CASSRRSGQAYQPQHF.

The chain uses TRBV7-8 and TRBJ1-1; TRBD1 agrees at 8 bases. The CDR3 has 14 residues. Trimming cost V 1 base and J 6 bases; bases outside gene matches: 4. CDR1 is SGHVS, CDR2 FQNEAQ, per germline. The CDR3 region is CASSLGQGRSEAFF. DNA for the CDR3: TGTGCCAGCAGCTTAGGACAGGGGCGGTCTGAAGCTTTCTTT.

The chain employs TRBV19 and TRBJ1-6; D ambiguous. The CDR3 is 14 amino acids. Germline V gene data show CDR1 as LNHDA and CDR2 as SQIVND (reference sequence). Deletions cut 3 bases from V and 5 bases from J, with 8 bases between. Here the CDR3 reads CASSISADNSPLHF. The CDR3 nucleotides are TGTGCCAGTAGTATCTCCGCGGATAATTCACCCCTCCACTTT.

This clonotype was observed a few times. The chain links TRBV19 to TRBJ1-6; D unresolved. The length of the CDR3 is 14 residues. Germline lookup yields CDR1 LNHDA and CDR2 SQIVND (reference sequence). V was cut by 4 bases and J by 3 bases, with 7 bases left in between. CDR3 sequence (DNA): TGTGCCAGTAGTAGCGGGGTCTATAATTCACCCCTCCACTTT. It yields the protein CASSSGVYNSPLHF.

The rearrangement links TRBV30 to TRBJ1-4; the D gene is possibly TRBD1 (5 bases). The CDR3 extends over 13 amino acids. From germline, CDR1 is GTSNPN and CDR2 SVGIG (reference sequence). The CDR3 sequence: CAGHSATNEKLFF. The CDR3 DNA reads TGTGCAGGACACAGCGCAACTAATGAAAAACTGTTTTTT.